These 9 T cell receptor beta chains share one sample of origin, sequenced in a study of Ad26.COV2.S vaccination and SARS-CoV-2 variants (dated by TCRdb to the early 2020s). The library was made by the immunoSEQ multiplex PCR assay. TCRdb obtained this table from immuneACCESS and retained in-frame rearrangements with V and J assigned. These tables miss some clones; where compared with another copy, unresolved V genes account for less than half of the shortfall, and the remainder is unexplained. The sample profile shows about 480,000 clones; around nine tenths of them were found once. The top ten clonotypes cover 13% of the sample. The treatment or condition label of this sample denotes: about 20 received Ad26.COV2.S at low or high dose, single or two shots; 5 received placebo; per-sample allocation not given. For vaccine and placebo recipients, the sequenced repertoires came from samples collected on day 63 after the first injection.

Source: peripheral blood, taken in a trial of Ad26.COV2.S vaccine versus placebo. All receptors derive from a person aged 18-65 years who received the Ad26.COV2.S COVID-19 vaccine or a placebo.

V usage is TRBV5-5 and J usage is TRBJ2-7; D unresolved. Germline V lookup: CDR1 SGHKS, CDR2 YYEKEE (reference sequence). V lost 0 bases and J 10 bases, leaving 8 bases between the germline ends. The CDR3 is made up of 11 amino acids. CDR3 loop: CASSLDDKQYF. The DNA of the CDR3 is TGTGCCAGCAGCTTGGACGACAAACAGTACTTC.

The chain combines TRBV7-3 with TRBJ1-4, with TRBD1 matching over 9 bases. The CDR3 totals 15 residues. Germline CDR1 is SGHTA and CDR2 is FQGTGA. V shed 3 bases, J shed 6 bases, and the junction held 5 bases outside the gene matches. CDR3 coding DNA: TGTGCCAGCAGCTTGGGGACAGGGCTTGATGAAAAACTGTTTTTT. This codes for CASSLGTGLDEKLFF.

The chain has TRBV7-2 and TRBJ1-1; 7 bases fit TRBD1. The CDR3 spans 14 residues. CDR1 and CDR2 (germline): SGHTA, FQGNSA. With V trimmed by 2 bases and J by 4 bases, 4 bases remained unmatched. The CDR3 DNA reads as TGTGCCAGCAGCTTAATGACAGGGACCACTGAAGCTTTCTTT. As protein: CASSLMTGTTEAFF. Based on the CDR3 plus reference TRBV7-2 and TRBJ1-1, the full variable domain is GAGVSQSPSNKVTEKGKDVELRCDPISGHTALYWYRQSLGQGLEFLIYFQGNSAPDKSGLPSDRFSAERTGGSVSTLTIQRTQQEDSAVYLCASSLMTGTTEAFFGQGTRLTVV.

This clone was seen a single time. The chain joins TRBV7-8 to TRBJ1-1; no definite D call. Germline V gene sequence: CDR1 SGHVS, CDR2 FQNEAQ. CDR3 size: 13 residues. V was cut by 5 bases and J by 0 bases, with 7 bases left in between. The CDR3 here is CASSVLVNTEAFF. As DNA, the CDR3 is TGTGCCAGCAGCGTCCTTGTGAACACTGAAGCTTTCTTT.

This clone was found once. V gene TRBV5-6 combines with J gene TRBJ1-1, with D possibly TRBD1 on 5 matching bases. This CDR3 comprises 15 residues. Trimming left V 0 bases short and J 4 bases short, with 13 bases between. Germline-derived CDR1 and CDR2 are SGHDT and YYEEEE. The CDR3 sequence is CASSLVQAWGTEAFF. CDR3 sequence (DNA): TGTGCCAGCAGCTTGGTACAGGCCTGGGGCACTGAAGCTTTCTTT.

V usage is TRBV19 and J usage is TRBJ1-1; tentatively, D is TRBD1 (5 bases). There are 13 residues in the CDR3. Germline loops: CDR1 LNHDA, CDR2 SQIVND (reference sequence). The V end was cut by 6 bases, the J end by 1 base, with 9 bases between. The CDR3, as DNA: TGTGCCAGTAGCCGACAGCCGAACACTGAAGCTTTCTTT. It codes for CASSRQPNTEAFF.

The chain employs TRBV6-2 or TRBV6-3 and TRBJ2-3; D unresolved. This CDR3 is 15 amino acids long. From germline, CDR1 is MNHEY and CDR2 SVGEGT. The ends were cut back, 6 bases at V and 3 bases at J, with 16 bases in the middle. The CDR3 loop is CASSPFASGTDTQYF. For the CDR3, the DNA is TGTGCCAGCAGCCCTTTTGCGTCCGGGACAGATACGCAGTATTTT.

The chain uses TRBV3-1 (or the pseudogene TRBV3-2) and TRBJ2-6; D may be TRBD1 or TRBD2 (5 bases each). The CDR3 totals 16 residues. CDR1 is LGHDT, CDR2 YNNKEL, per germline (reference sequence). Trimming stripped 5 bases from V and 2 bases from J, with 13 bases between. The CDR3 protein is CASSERQGAGANVLTF. In DNA form, the CDR3 reads TGTGCCAGCAGCGAGAGGCAGGGAGCTGGGGCCAACGTCCTGACTTTC.

This chain links TRBV9 with TRBJ1-1; D remains ambiguous. CDR1 is SGDLS, CDR2 YYNGEE, per germline. CDR3 length: 14 amino acids. Trimming stripped 3 bases from V and 0 bases from J, with 9 bases between. The CDR3 DNA follows: TGTGCCAGCAGCGCGTCAGGCATGAACACTGAAGCTTTCTTT. Protein: CASSASGMNTEAFF.